Described below is a single T cell receptor beta chain sequence and its context. As yet, its antigen is unknown. These data are taken from a study of OX40 agonist ivuxolimab in advanced cancers. This CDR3 region has 13 residues. Germline V lookup: CDR1 MNHEY, CDR2 SVGAGI. Study findings and constraints: Averaging showed that CD8+ T cells had more expanded clones than CD4+ did.

Produced via immunoSEQ multiplex PCR; TCRdb's table is partial and in-frame only. The sample yields 70,000 to 85,000 clones, 90% to 95% seen once. The chain combines TRBV6-5 with TRBJ2-3, with 8 positions matching TRBD2. The clonotype comes from an adult with an advanced solid tumor such as melanoma, head and neck, liver or kidney cancer. The sequencing here drew on CD4+ or CD8+ T cells sorted from blood, taken in a trial of the OX40 agonist ivuxolimab. CDR3 loop: CACREGRTDTQYF. The CDR3 DNA is TGTGCTTGTCGGGAGGGCCGCACAGATACGCAGTATTTT.